Presented here are 5 T cell receptor beta chains from one specimen sequenced in a study of T-cell memory formation after mild COVID-19. TCRdb used MiXCR to reprocess the 5' RACE reads, holding one entry per CDR3 protein. The sample records about 120,000 distinct CDR3 sequences, 15% to 20% being singletons. Specimen: PBMCs or a T cell subset sorted from them (not recorded which). The receptors were gathered from an adult woman who had mild COVID-19 (a few samples of this study predate the infection). Cell type and time point are not known.

The genes are TRBV5-1 and TRBJ1-2; a possible D gene is TRBD1 (6 bases). V lost 0 bases to trimming and J lost 8 bases, with 11 bases between them. The CDR3 is made up of 13 amino acids. CDR1 and CDR2 (germline): SGHRS, YFSETQ. CDR3 in amino acids: CASSLAGTKGYTF. Here the CDR3 DNA reads TGCGCCAGCAGCTTGGCCGGGACAAAAGGCTACACCTTC.

The J gene is TRBJ2-7, the V gene TRBV5-1; tentatively, D is TRBD1 (6 bases). Germline V gene lookup returns CDR1 SGHRS and CDR2 YFSETQ. The CDR3 loop spans 16 amino acids. V shed 0 bases and J shed 3 bases, with 16 bases lying between them. CDR3 nucleotide sequence: TGCGCCAGCAGCTTGGCTTCAGGGGATGGGATCTACGAGCAGTACTTC. It codes for CASSLASGDGIYEQYF. Variable domain in full (rest from reference TRBV5-1 and TRBJ2-7): KAGVTQTPRYLIKTRGQQVTLSCSPISGHRSVSWYQQTPGQGLQFLFEYFSETQRNKGNFPGRFSGRQFSNSRSEMNVSTLELGDSALYLCASSLASGDGIYEQYFGPGTRLTVT.

This CDR3 is CASSLLVGTGVAGNTIYF. The CDR3 DNA sequence: TGCGCCAGCAGCTTGCTTGTCGGGACAGGTGTTGCTGGAAACACCATATATTTT. The chain has TRBV5-1 and TRBJ1-3; 8 positions agree with TRBD1. Losses at the gene ends were 1 base for V and 2 bases for J; bases not matched to a gene: 11. Germline CDR1 is SGHRS and CDR2 is YFSETQ. This CDR3 has 18 residues. Full variable domain (remainder filled in from reference TRBV5-1 and TRBJ1-3): KAGVTQTPRYLIKTRGQQVTLSCSPISGHRSVSWYQQTPGQGLQFLFEYFSETQRNKGNFPGRFSGRQFSNSRSEMNVSTLELGDSALYLCASSLLVGTGVAGNTIYFGEGSWLTVV.

In its sample, this clonotype was seen a few times. This chain links TRBV7-9 with TRBJ2-1, with 15 bases matching TRBD2. Germline values: CDR1 SEHNR, CDR2 FQNEAQ (reference sequence). The CDR3 has 19 residues. The trim removed 5 bases at V and 4 bases at J, leaving 12 bases unmatched. Written as DNA, the CDR3 is TGTGCCAGCAGCACTAAGGGACTAGCGGGAGGAGTGGGGTACAATGAGCAGTTCTTC. This codes for CASSTKGLAGGVGYNEQFF.

This clonotype was observed a handful of times. The chain joins TRBV4-3 to TRBJ2-5, with 7 nucleotides matching TRBD2. This CDR3 is 14 amino acids long. The germline CDR1 and CDR2 sequences are LGHNA and YSLEER. V shed 0 bases and J 9 bases; nucleotides not matched to a gene: 7. CDR3 residues: CASSQERGGAAQYF. For the CDR3, the DNA is TGCGCCAGCAGCCAAGAGCGGGGAGGGGCGGCCCAGTACTTC.